A selection of T cell receptor beta chains follows, all from one sample in a study of shared clonotypes between healthy human individuals. Method: immunoSEQ multiplex PCR; TCRdb's copy keeps in-frame clones and lacks some. Of around 2.1 million clones detected, almost 96% appear once; the ten largest clones hold over 0.1%. The sample comprised naive CD4+ T cells sorted from blood. These receptors all come from a man between 18 and 29 years old in good health. The CDR3 runs from the conserved cysteine through the conserved F or W. The order of the fields is J gene, V gene, CDR3 protein.

J gene: TRBJ2-2
V gene: TRBV7-3
CDR3 protein: CASSLTPNTGELFF

J gene: TRBJ2-2
V gene: TRBV25-1
CDR3 protein: CASSATSGRVPSGELFF

J gene: TRBJ2-5
V gene: TRBV30
CDR3 protein: CAWGMGKETQYF

J gene: TRBJ2-7
V gene: TRBV5-4
CDR3 protein: CASSRNSGSSYEQYF

J gene: TRBJ1-2
V gene: TRBV29-1
CDR3 protein: CSVTESGYTF

J gene: TRBJ2-3
V gene: TRBV7-2
CDR3 protein: CASSLRQSSTDTQYF

J gene: TRBJ2-2
V gene: TRBV4-1
CDR3 protein: CASSPGTSVFNTGELFF

J gene: TRBJ1-3
V gene: TRBV10-1
CDR3 protein: CASSETAVPSGNTIYF

J gene: TRBJ2-1
V gene: TRBV28
CDR3 protein: CASGSKRGPNNEQFF

J gene: TRBJ2-5
V gene: TRBV2
CDR3 protein: CASGRQETQYF

J gene: TRBJ1-2
V gene: TRBV6-1
CDR3 protein: CASSEHGQGYGYTF

J gene: TRBJ1-4
V gene: TRBV5-6
CDR3 protein: CASSLRLGGGEKLFF